The text below deals with one TCR beta chain. The sample belongs to a study of CD8 T cells in Susac syndrome. This CDR3 comprises 16 residues. Trimming cost V 6 bases and J 5 bases; bases outside gene matches: 13. Per the germline V gene, CDR1 is DFQATT and CDR2 is SNEGSKA (reference sequence). About 0.5 to 1 ug RNA was reverse transcribed with random hexamers. TCRdb re-derived calls from the immunoSEQ multiplex PCR reads in MiXCR, one entry per CDR3 protein. The table has just over 150,000 distinct CDR3 sequences, about 95% seen once; the top ten hold approximately 0.17%. The clonotype comes from a human donor with Susac syndrome. The chain joins TRBV20-1 to TRBJ2-5; 12 nucleotides agree with TRBD2. The sample taken for sequencing was CD4+ T cells from PBMCs. CDR3 amino acids: CSAAGLAGRPGETQYF. The CDR3 region has the DNA TGCAGTGCGGCAGGACTAGCGGGGAGGCCTGGTGAGACCCAGTACTTC.